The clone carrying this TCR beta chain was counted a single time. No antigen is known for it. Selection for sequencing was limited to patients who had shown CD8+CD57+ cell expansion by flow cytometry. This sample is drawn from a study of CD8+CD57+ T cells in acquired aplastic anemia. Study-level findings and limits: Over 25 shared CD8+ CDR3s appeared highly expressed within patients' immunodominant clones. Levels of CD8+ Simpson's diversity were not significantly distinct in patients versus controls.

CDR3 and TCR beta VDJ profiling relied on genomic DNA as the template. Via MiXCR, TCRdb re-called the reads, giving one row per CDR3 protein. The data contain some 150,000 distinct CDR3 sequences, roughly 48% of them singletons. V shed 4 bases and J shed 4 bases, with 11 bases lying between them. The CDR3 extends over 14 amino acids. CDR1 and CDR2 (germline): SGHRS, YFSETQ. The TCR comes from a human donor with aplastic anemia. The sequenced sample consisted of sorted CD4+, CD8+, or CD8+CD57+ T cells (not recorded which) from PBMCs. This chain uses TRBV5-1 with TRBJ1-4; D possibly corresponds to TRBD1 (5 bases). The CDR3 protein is CASSTMDNNEKLFF. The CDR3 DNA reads TGCGCCAGCAGCACGATGGACAATAATGAAAAACTGTTTTTT.